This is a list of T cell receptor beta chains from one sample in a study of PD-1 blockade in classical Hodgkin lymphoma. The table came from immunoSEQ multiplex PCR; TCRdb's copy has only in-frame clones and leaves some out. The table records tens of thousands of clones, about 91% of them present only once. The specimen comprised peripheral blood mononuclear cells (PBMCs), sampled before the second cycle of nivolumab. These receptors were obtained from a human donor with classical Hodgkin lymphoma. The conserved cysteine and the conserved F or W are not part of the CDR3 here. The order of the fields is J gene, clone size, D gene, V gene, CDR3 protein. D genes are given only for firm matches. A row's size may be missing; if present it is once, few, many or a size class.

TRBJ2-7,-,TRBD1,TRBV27,ASTSLAPGQIYEQY
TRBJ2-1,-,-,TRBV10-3,AISDYGLYNEQF
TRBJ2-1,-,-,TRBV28,ASSLFGEFKGEINNEQF
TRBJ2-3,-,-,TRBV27,ASSLSMGTTTDTQY
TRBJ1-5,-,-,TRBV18,ASSRNSNQPQH
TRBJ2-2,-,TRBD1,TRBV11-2,ASSFRGPNTGELF
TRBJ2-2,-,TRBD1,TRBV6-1,ASKPGQGATGELF
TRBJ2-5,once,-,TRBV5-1,ASSLGPSQETQY
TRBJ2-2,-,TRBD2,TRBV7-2,ASSLTGGLNTGELF
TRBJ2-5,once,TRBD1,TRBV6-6,ASRWGAGGGETQY
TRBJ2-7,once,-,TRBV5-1,ASSSQGYEQY
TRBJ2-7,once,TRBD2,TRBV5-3,ARSFSGERGAGPYEQY
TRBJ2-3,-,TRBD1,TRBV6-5,ASSMGQIRTDTQY
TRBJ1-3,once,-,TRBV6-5,ATRGSGNTIY
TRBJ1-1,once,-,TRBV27,ASSLLGRDTEAF
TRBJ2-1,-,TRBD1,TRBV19,ASRKGAVQTNNEQF
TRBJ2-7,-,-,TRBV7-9,ASSLGPGGSSEQY
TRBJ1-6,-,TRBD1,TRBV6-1,ASSDPTGNSPLH
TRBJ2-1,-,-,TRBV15,ATSRADNEQF
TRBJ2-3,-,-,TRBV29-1,SVVRGLIPDTQY
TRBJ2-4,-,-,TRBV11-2,ASSFQPTKNIQY
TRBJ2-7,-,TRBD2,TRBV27,ASSSAAGVAYEQY
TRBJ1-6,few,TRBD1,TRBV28,ASSLIGQGGSPLH
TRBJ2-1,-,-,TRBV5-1,ASSLRTWNEQF
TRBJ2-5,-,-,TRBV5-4,ASSFTGDQETQY
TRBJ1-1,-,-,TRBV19,ASSRRAGSESNTEAF
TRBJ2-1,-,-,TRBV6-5,ASSYGAGRREQF
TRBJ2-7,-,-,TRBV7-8,ASSSGSVWELSSYEQY
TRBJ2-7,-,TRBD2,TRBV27,ASSLRAGGYEQY
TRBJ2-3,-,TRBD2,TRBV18,ASSPGGADTQY
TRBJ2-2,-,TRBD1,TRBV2,ASSRTGAHTGELF